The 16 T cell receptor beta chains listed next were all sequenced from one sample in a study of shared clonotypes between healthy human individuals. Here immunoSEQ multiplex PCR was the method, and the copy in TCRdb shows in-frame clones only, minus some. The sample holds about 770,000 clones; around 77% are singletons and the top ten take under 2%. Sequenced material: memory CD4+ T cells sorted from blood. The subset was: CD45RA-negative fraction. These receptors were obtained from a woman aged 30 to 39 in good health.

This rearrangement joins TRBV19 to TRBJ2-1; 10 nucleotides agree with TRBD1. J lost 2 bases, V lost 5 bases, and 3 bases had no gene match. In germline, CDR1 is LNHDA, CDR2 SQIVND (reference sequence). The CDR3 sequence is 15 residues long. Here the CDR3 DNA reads TGTGCCAGTAGTCCGGGACAGGGGACCTACAATGAGCAGTTCTTC. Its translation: CASSPGQGTYNEQFF.

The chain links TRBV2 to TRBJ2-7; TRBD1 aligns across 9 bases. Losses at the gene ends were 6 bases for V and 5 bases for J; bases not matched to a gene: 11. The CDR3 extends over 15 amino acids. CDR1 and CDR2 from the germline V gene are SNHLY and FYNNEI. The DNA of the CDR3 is TGTGCCAGCAGGGCGTGGGGACAGGGTGTCCACGAGCAGTACTTC. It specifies CASRAWGQGVHEQYF. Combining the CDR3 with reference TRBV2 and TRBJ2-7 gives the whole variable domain EPEVTQTPSHQVTQMGQEVILRCVPISNHLYFYWYRQILGQKVEFLVSFYNNEISEKSEIFDDQFSVERPDGSNFTLKIRSTKLEDSAMYFCASRAWGQGVHEQYFGPGTRLTVT.

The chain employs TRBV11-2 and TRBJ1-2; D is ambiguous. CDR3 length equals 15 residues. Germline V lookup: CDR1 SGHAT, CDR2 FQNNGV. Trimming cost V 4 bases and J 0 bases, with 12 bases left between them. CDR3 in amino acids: CASSSKAATNYGYTF. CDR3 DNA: TGTGCCAGCAGCTCAAAAGCTGCTACTAACTATGGCTACACCTTC. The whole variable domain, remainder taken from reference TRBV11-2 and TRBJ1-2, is EAGVAQSPRYKIIEKRQSVAFWCNPISGHATLYWYQQILGQGPKLLIQFQNNGVVDDSQLPKDRFSAERLKGVDSTLKIQPAKLEDSAVYLCASSSKAATNYGYTFGSGTRLTVV.

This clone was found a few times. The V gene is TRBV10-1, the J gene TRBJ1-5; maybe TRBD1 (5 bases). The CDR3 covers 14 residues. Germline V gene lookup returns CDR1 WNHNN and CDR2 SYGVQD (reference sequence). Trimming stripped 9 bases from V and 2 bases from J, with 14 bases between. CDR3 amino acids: CARGAGFCNQPQHF. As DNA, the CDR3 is TGCGCCAGAGGGGCGGGGTTTTGCAATCAGCCCCAGCATTTT.

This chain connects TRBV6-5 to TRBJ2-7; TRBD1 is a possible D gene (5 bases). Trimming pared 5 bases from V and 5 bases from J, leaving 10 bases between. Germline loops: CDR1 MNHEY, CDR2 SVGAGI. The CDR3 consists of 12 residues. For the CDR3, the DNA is TGTGCCAGCAGTACAGGTGACGACGAGCAGTACTTC. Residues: CASSTGDDEQYF.

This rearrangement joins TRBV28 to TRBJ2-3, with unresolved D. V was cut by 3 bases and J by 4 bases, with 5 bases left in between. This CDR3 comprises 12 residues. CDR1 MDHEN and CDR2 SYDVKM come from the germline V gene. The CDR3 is CASSFVPDTQYF. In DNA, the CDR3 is TGTGCCAGCAGTTTCGTCCCAGATACGCAGTATTTT.

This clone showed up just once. The CDR3 DNA sequence: TGTGCCAGCAGCTCCCTCGCCTACTACGAGCAGTACTTC. Protein: CASSSLAYYEQYF. The J gene is TRBJ2-7, the V gene TRBV5-6, with D unclear. CDR3 size: 13 residues. V lost 3 bases and J lost 3, with 10 bases in between. Germline V CDR1 and CDR2: SGHDT, YYEEEE.

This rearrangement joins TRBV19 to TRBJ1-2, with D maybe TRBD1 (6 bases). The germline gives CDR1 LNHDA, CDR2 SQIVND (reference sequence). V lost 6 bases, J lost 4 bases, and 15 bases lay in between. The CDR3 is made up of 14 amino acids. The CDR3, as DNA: TGTGCCAGTAGACAACAGGGAGAGAGCTATGGCTACACCTTC. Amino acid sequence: CASRQQGESYGYTF.

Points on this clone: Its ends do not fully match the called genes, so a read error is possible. CDR3 sequence (DNA): TGTGCCAGCAGTTTCGGGGGAGCAGGGCCGCCCGGGAACTTC. It translates to CASSFGGAGPPGNF. The V and J genes are TRBV28 and TRBJ2-4, with D possibly matching TRBD2 (6 bases). Germline loops: CDR1 MDHEN, CDR2 SYDVKM. The CDR3 contains 14 residues.

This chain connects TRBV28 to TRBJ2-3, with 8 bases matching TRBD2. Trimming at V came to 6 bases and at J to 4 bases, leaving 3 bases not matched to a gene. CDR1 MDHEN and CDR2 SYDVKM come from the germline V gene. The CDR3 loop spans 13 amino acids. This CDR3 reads CASRWREADTQYF. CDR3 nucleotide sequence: TGTGCCAGCAGGTGGCGGGAGGCAGATACGCAGTATTTT.

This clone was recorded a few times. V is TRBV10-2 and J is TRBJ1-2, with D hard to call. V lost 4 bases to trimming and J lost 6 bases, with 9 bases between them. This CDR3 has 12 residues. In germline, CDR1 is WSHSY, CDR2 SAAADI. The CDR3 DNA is TGCGCCAGCAGTGTCGCCGGGAATGGCTACACCTTC. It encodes CASSVAGNGYTF.

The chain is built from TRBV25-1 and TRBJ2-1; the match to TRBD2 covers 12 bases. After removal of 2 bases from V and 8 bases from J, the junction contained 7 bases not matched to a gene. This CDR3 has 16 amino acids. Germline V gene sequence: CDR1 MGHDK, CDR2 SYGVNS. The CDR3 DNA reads TGTGCCAGCAGTGAAGGCCTAGCGGGAGGGCTCCATGAGCAGTTCTTC. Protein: CASSEGLAGGLHEQFF.

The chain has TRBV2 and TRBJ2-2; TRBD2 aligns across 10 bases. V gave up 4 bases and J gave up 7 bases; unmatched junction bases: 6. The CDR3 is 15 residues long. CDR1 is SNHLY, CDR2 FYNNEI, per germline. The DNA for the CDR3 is TGTGCCAGCAGTGCCGGGACTAGCGATCTCGGGGAGCTGTTTTTT. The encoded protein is CASSAGTSDLGELFF.

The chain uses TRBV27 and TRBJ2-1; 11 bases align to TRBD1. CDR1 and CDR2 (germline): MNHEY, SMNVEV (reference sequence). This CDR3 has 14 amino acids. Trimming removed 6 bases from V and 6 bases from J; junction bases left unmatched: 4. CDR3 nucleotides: TGTGCCAGCAGAGGGACAGGGGGAGTCAATGAGCAGTTCTTC. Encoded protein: CASRGTGGVNEQFF.

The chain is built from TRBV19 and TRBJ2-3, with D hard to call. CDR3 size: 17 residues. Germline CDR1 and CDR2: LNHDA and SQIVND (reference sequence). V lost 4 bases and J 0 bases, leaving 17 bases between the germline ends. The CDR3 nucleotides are TGTGCCAGTAGTACCGATCTAGGCGGATCGAGCACAGATACGCAGTATTTT. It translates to CASSTDLGGSSTDTQYF.

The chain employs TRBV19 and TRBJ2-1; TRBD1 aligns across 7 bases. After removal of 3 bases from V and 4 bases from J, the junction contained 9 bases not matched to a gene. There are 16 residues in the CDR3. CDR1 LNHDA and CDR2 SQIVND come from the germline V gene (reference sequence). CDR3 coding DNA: TGTGCCAGTAGTATCTTAGGGGACAGCATGTACAATGAGCAGTTCTTC. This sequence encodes CASSILGDSMYNEQFF.